This T cell receptor (beta chain) is from a study of control samples from healthy donors and cancer patients. Per the germline V gene, CDR1 is MNHEY and CDR2 is SVGAGI. CDR3 length: 14 amino acids. V was pared by 6 bases and J by 2 bases, with 4 bases of the junction left unmatched. Clones were sequenced by immunoSEQ multiplex PCR, and TCRdb holds only the in-frame ones, with some missing. The sample gives around 20,000 clones, approximately 90% of which show up once; approximately 9.3% is in the top ten. This chain links TRBV6-5 with TRBJ1-3; 7 bases align to TRBD1. The sequenced material came from PBMCs. This TCR was sampled from a woman in her sixties or seventies with head and neck cancer. The CDR3 DNA follows: TGTGCCAGCAGCCAGGGGGTCGCTGGAAACACCATATATTTT. Encoded protein: CASSQGVAGNTIYF.